This T cell receptor (beta chain) was recorded in a study of blood T cell repertoires in COVID-19. V trimming: 5 bases; J trimming: 7 bases; junction bases outside the gene matches: 4. CDR1 KGHSH and CDR2 LQKENI come from the germline V gene. This CDR3 spans 14 amino acids. This clone was detected many times. The identical CDR3 is also encoded by other nucleotide sequences in the sample. Clones were sequenced by immunoSEQ multiplex PCR, and TCRdb holds only the in-frame ones, with some missing. The sample has fewer than 250,000 clones, 65% to 85% seen once. The chain couples TRBV18 to TRBJ1-6, with 8 bases lining up with TRBD1. Sequencing was carried out using PBMCs or T cells enriched from blood (not recorded which). This sequence was found in a young woman who had recovered from COVID-19. The CDR3 is CASSLDRVNSPLHF. CDR3 DNA sequence: TGTGCCAGCTCATTGGACAGGGTAAATTCACCCCTCCACTTT.